This T cell receptor (beta chain) comes out of a study of T cells in narcolepsy. Profiled with immunoSEQ multiplex PCR; TCRdb holds only in-frame clones, not every one. The sample holds about 30,000 clones, roughly four fifths seen once. Germline-derived CDR1 and CDR2 are SGHRS and YFSETQ. The CDR3 is 14 residues long. Trimming removed 1 base from V and 1 base from J, with 8 bases in between. The genes are TRBV5-1 and TRBJ1-1; D possibly corresponds to TRBD1 (6 bases). The sequenced material came from memory (CD45RA-) CD4+ T cells from blood. The sequence came from a human donor in good health. The CDR3: CASSLTGKNTEAFF. Here the CDR3 DNA reads TGCGCCAGCAGCTTGACAGGGAAGAACACTGAAGCTTTCTTT.